This TCR beta chain is from a study of blood T cell repertoires in COVID-19. The overall study: PBMCs, B-cell-depleted T cells, or T cells were the source of the cDNA or gDNA that made up the material.

Original methodology: Quantification of nucleated cells was approximated via reference gene primer amplification. Here immunoSEQ multiplex PCR was the method, and the copy in TCRdb shows in-frame clones only, minus some. That table supplies the V and J calls and clone size; D and trimming were determined from the DNA. The sample lists about 44,000 clones; roughly nine tenths were seen once. The clonotype originates from a man in his 70s with active COVID-19. What was sequenced was peripheral blood.

The DNA for the CDR3 is TGTGCCAGCAGTAAACCGGGACTAGCGGGGGAAGAGACCCAGTACTTC. Its protein product is CASSKPGLAGEETQYF. This sequence joins TRBV6-2 or TRBV6-3 and TRBJ2-5, with 14 nucleotides matching TRBD2. Trimming cost V 5 bases and J 3 bases; bases outside gene matches: 5. Germline CDR1 reads MNHEY; CDR2 reads SVGEGT. The CDR3 is made up of 16 amino acids.